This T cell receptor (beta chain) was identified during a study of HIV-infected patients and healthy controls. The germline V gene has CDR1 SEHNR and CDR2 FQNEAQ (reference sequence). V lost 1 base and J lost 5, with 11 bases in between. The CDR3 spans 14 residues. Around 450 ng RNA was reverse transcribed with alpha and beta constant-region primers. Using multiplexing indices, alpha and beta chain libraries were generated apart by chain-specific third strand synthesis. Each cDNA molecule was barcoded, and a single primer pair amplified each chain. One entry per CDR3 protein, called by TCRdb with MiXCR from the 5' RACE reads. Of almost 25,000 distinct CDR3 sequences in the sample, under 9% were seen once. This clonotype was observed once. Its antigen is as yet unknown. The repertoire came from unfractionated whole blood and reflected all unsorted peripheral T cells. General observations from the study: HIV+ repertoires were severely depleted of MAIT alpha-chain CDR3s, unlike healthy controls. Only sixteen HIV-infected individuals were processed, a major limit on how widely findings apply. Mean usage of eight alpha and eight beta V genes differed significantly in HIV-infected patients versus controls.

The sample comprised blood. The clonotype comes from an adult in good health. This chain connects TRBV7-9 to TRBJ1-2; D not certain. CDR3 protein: CASSLGGLGYGYTF. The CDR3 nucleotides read TGTGCCAGCAGCTTAGGAGGACTAGGGTATGGCTACACCTTC.